This T cell receptor beta chain was captured in a study of blood T cell repertoires in COVID-19. TCRdb's copy holds only in-frame clones and misses some; the assay was immunoSEQ multiplex PCR. The sample has tens of thousands of clones; 70% to 90% are singletons. The clonotype comes from a human donor in a cohort sampled during active COVID-19. What was sequenced was peripheral blood.

The CDR3 DNA follows: TGTGCCAGCAGCCCCTGGTCTGAGGGTTATGAGCAGTTCTTC. This sequence encodes CASSPWSEGYEQFF. V usage is TRBV7-9 and J usage is TRBJ2-1; possible D gene TRBD2, 5 bases. This CDR3 region has 14 residues. From germline, CDR1 is SEHNR and CDR2 FQNEAQ (reference sequence). V lost 5 bases to trimming and J lost 8 bases, with 16 bases between them.